The 3 T cell receptor beta chains below come from one sample, sequenced in a study of shared clonotypes between healthy human individuals. Method: immunoSEQ multiplex PCR; TCRdb's copy keeps in-frame clones and lacks some. The sample lists 1,500,000 or so clones, approximately 98.5% occurring once. The specimen sequenced was naive CD4+ T cells sorted from blood. This sample's subset: CD45RA+ positively selected. The receptors derive from a man younger than 40 in good health.

The rearrangement links TRBV2 to TRBJ2-3; TRBD2 matches 10 bases. Germline values: CDR1 SNHLY, CDR2 FYNNEI. V lost 6 bases and J lost 4; bases outside the gene matches: 13. The CDR3 has 17 residues. CDR3 nucleotide sequence: TGTGCCAGCAGGCCCGAGGTAGCTAGCGGGAGCCCAGATACGCAGTATTTT. Protein: CASRPEVASGSPDTQYF. The entire variable domain, with the rest obtained from reference TRBV2 and TRBJ2-3, is as follows: EPEVTQTPSHQVTQMGQEVILRCVPISNHLYFYWYRQILGQKVEFLVSFYNNEISEKSEIFDDQFSVERPDGSNFTLKIRSTKLEDSAMYFCASRPEVASGSPDTQYFGPGTRLTVL.

This chain connects TRBV28 to TRBJ2-2; tentative D call: TRBD2 (5 bases). V lost 6 bases to trimming and J lost 5 bases, with 10 bases between them. Germline CDR1 MDHEN, CDR2 SYDVKM. CDR3 length: 13 amino acids. CDR3: CASRGWETGELFF. The CDR3 DNA reads TGTGCCAGCAGAGGATGGGAGACCGGGGAGCTGTTTTTT.

The CDR3 loop is CASEASGLYEQYF. The CDR3 region has the DNA TGTGCCAGCGAGGCTAGCGGGTTATACGAGCAGTACTTC. This sequence joins TRBV6-6 and TRBJ2-7, with 8 positions matching TRBD2. From germline, CDR1 is MNHNY and CDR2 SVGAGI (reference sequence). This CDR3 is 13 amino acids long. J gave up 4 bases and V 8 bases, and 7 bases lay outside the gene matches.